This passage covers 8 T cell receptor beta chains from one sample sequenced in a study of tumor-infiltrating lymphocytes in primary liver carcinoma. The approximately 17-34 mg bulk tissue piece was not sorted before simultaneous RNA and DNA extraction. Starting from approximately 0.45 ug of total RNA, TCR beta cDNA was produced with a primer in the constant region. Three rounds of nested multiplex PCR with slightly modified ARM-PCR produced TCR beta libraries. A C-beta reverse primer and TRBV1-TRBV30 forward primers served in each of the first two PCR rounds, at approximately 10 cycles apiece. TCRdb passed the multiplex PCR reads through MiXCR, listing each CDR3 protein once. The data show tens of thousands of distinct CDR3 sequences, around 79% seen once. The source material was liver tumor tissue from sampling region 3. The subset here: tumor region T3, left-lateral pole. The receptors originated from a man in his forties or fifties with primary liver carcinoma and hepatitis B virus infection.

Points on this clonotype: The junction and the germline gene differ at one end; a read error may be behind it. The V and J genes are TRBV6-1 and TRBJ2-3, with D perhaps being TRBD1 or TRBD2 (5 bases each). CDR1 is MNHNS, CDR2 SASEGT, per germline. The CDR3 extends over 16 amino acids. CDR3 DNA sequence: TGCGCCAACAGTGTGCGGCAGGGACCTGCTGAAGATACGCAGTATTTT. Translating gives CANSVRQGPAEDTQYF.

As regards this clonotype: The CDR3 ends on some other residue instead of the conserved phenylalanine or tryptophan, so this is likely a read error. This chain connects TRBV6-5 to TRBJ2-3; 12 bases align to TRBD2. Germline V gene sequence: CDR1 MNHEY, CDR2 SVGAGI. CDR3 size: 15 residues. CDR3 region: CAISSLAGGPDTQYS. The CDR3 DNA sequence: TGTGCCATCAGTTCCCTAGCGGGAGGGCCAGATACGCAGTATTCT.

This clonotype was counted a few times. A junction end diverges from the germline sequence, so it may reflect a read error. V gene TRBV29-1 combines with J gene TRBJ2-1, with TRBD2 matching over 9 bases. The CDR3 covers 15 residues. Germline V gene sequence: CDR1 SQVTM, CDR2 ANQGSEA. CDR3 in amino acids: CNVEESSGRLDEQFF. The DNA for the CDR3 is TGCAACGTTGAAGAAAGTAGCGGGAGACTGGATGAGCAGTTCTTC.

With regard to this clonotype: Since no conserved phenylalanine or tryptophan closes the CDR3, a read error is the likely cause. V gene TRBV5-4 combines with J gene TRBJ2-3, with TRBD1 identical over 7 bases. CDR1 and CDR2 (germline): SGHNT, YYREEE (reference sequence). The CDR3 loop spans 15 amino acids. Here the CDR3 reads CVSSIGGGSPNTQYL. CDR3 nucleotide sequence: TGTGTTAGCAGCATAGGGGGCGGCTCACCGAATACGCAGTATTTA.

This clonotype was seen a single time. One end of the junction fails to match germline, which may point to a read error. The chain uses TRBV6-6 and TRBJ2-6, with D tentatively TRBD2 (5 bases). CDR1 and CDR2 from the germline V gene are MNHNY and SVGAGI (reference sequence). The CDR3 sequence is 15 residues long. The CDR3 DNA sequence: TGTGCCAGCAGTCCTATGGGGTCCGGGGTCAACGTCCTGACTTTC. Translation gives CASSPMGSGVNVLTF.

On this clonotype: The germline gene is not matched at one end of the junction; a read error may be the cause. The rearrangement links TRBV6-5 to TRBJ2-7; D is possibly TRBD2 (5 bases). Germline CDR1 reads MNHEY; CDR2 reads SVGAGI. The CDR3 has 14 amino acids. The CDR3 region has the DNA TGTGCCAGCAATTACGGCCGAGGGCTCGGTGAGCAGTACTTC. It encodes CASNYGRGLGEQYF.

This clonotype was found once. No conserved phenylalanine or tryptophan ends this CDR3, so it is likely a read error. The limits of the CDR3 on the DNA are not certain, so only TCRdb's listed CDR3 is given. The V gene is TRBV11-2, the J gene TRBJ2-5; TRBD1 is the table's D call, not checked against the DNA. The CDR3 has 10 residues if both end residues are counted. CDR1 is SGHAT, CDR2 FQNNGV, per germline. The CDR3: CVNGLGAQYS.

A remark on this clonotype: This sequence may be a read error, since a much larger clone differs from it by one base. CDR3 in DNA: TGTGCCAGCAGCCGGACACGGGCAGAGACCCAGTACTTC. This encodes CASSRTRAETQYF. The genes are TRBV28 and TRBJ2-5, with D perhaps matching TRBD1 (5 bases). The length of the CDR3 is 13 residues. V dropped 6 bases and J dropped 4 bases, with 12 bases sitting between them. Germline loops: CDR1 MDHEN, CDR2 SYDVKM.